The clone carrying this TCR beta chain occurred a few times. The antigen is not known. Together with a sample-barcoded 5' primer, a J-beta primer mix was included in a second PCR lasting roughly 6 to 12 cycles. Each cDNA molecule received a tag from a template-switch adaptor that had 12 random nucleotides. TCRdb re-analysed the 5' RACE reads in MiXCR, keeping a single row per CDR3 protein. The table has 650,000 or so distinct CDR3 sequences, 52% seen once. The CDR3 consists of 17 residues. The ends were cut back, 2 bases at V and 3 bases at J, with 16 bases in the middle. Per the germline V gene, CDR1 is SGHTA and CDR2 is FQGNSA. This sample is part of a study of blood T cells in healthy people across ages. Study conclusions and caveats: Diversity estimates drawn from one million T cells were deemed underestimates. Compared with aged donors, long-lived donors showed fewer expanded clones, suggesting selection.

The sequence was obtained from a woman aged 80 or over in good health. V is TRBV7-2 and J is TRBJ1-4, with a tentative D call TRBD1 (5 bases). The specimen sequenced was blood. The CDR3 bases are TGTGCCAGCAGCTTACTCCCGGGAGGGGAAGCTAATGAAAAACTGTTTTTT. Protein product: CASSLLPGGEANEKLFF. The complete variable domain, with remaining parts taken from reference TRBV7-2 and TRBJ1-4, reads GAGVSQSPSNKVTEKGKDVELRCDPISGHTALYWYRQSLGQGLEFLIYFQGNSAPDKSGLPSDRFSAERTGGSVSTLTIQRTQQEDSAVYLCASSLLPGGEANEKLFFGSGTQLSVL.